These 8 T cell receptor beta chains were all obtained from the same sample, sequenced in a study of cytomegalovirus exposure and HLA in healthy donors. PCR used 60 Vbeta primers and 13 Jbeta primers. Here immunoSEQ multiplex PCR was the method, and the copy in TCRdb shows in-frame clones only, minus some. The sample yields more than 95,000 clones, 75% to 85% seen once. What was sequenced was PBMCs. These receptors came from a man in his thirties or forties in good health and CMV-seropositive.

This sequence joins TRBV9 and TRBJ1-2; D remains ambiguous. The germline V gene has CDR1 SGDLS and CDR2 YYNGEE. There are 13 residues in the CDR3. The germline V and J ends were trimmed by 5 bases and 1 base, with 9 bases remaining between them. CDR3 coding DNA: TGTGCCAGCAGTGAGACTAATAACTATGGCTACACCTTC. Translating gives CASSETNNYGYTF.

The chain joins TRBV5-1 to TRBJ1-1, with D tentatively TRBD1 (6 bases). The V and J ends lost 3 bases and 0 bases respectively, with 9 bases between them. This CDR3 has 14 residues. Looked up from germline, CDR1 is SGHRS and CDR2 is YFSETQ. CDR3 in DNA: TGCGCCAGCAGCTGGGGGGGCGTGAACACTGAAGCTTTCTTT. This sequence encodes CASSWGGVNTEAFF.

This chain uses TRBV2 with TRBJ1-4; 7 bases line up with TRBD1. Germline V gene lookup returns CDR1 SNHLY and CDR2 FYNNEI. The V gene end was trimmed by 4 bases and the J gene end by 6 bases; junction bases not matched to a gene: 5. The CDR3 spans 14 residues. CDR3 nucleotides: TGTGCCAGCAGTGTTGGGCAGGGGGATGAAAAACTGTTTTTT. This gives the protein CASSVGQGDEKLFF.

The V call is TRBV6-4, the J call TRBJ1-2, with D uncertain. The V end was cut by 0 bases, the J end by 7 bases, with 6 bases between. CDR3 size: 12 residues. Germline CDR1 reads MRHNA; CDR2 reads SNTAGT. The CDR3 sequence is CASSDSGVGYTF. The DNA for the CDR3 is TGTGCCAGCAGTGACTCTGGAGTTGGCTACACCTTC.

The chain has TRBV7-9 and TRBJ2-7; D not resolved. The CDR3 is 16 residues long. Trimming pared 2 bases from V and 6 bases from J, leaving 20 bases between. The germline gives CDR1 SEHNR, CDR2 FQNEAQ (reference sequence). The CDR3 spells CASSLTGTLTYFEQYF. Written as DNA, the CDR3 is TGTGCCAGCAGCTTAACTGGTACACTAACCTACTTCGAGCAGTACTTC.

The chain couples TRBV11-2 to TRBJ1-1; D possibly corresponds to TRBD1 (6 bases). CDR3 length equals 15 residues. V dropped 5 bases and J dropped 6 bases, with 19 bases sitting between them. The germline V gene encodes CDR1 SGHAT and CDR2 FQNNGV. CDR3 bases: TGTGCCAGCAGCCCGAACGGTCGGGGGGGCGCTGAAGCTTTCTTT. It yields the protein CASSPNGRGGAEAFF.

The chain has TRBV4-1 and TRBJ2-5; D is perhaps TRBD1 (5 bases). Germline V gene sequence: CDR1 MGHRA, CDR2 YSYEKL. The CDR3 extends over 14 amino acids. V gave up 1 base and J gave up 5 bases, with 11 bases separating them. CDR3 in amino acids: CASSQAGQLETQYF. DNA of the CDR3: TGCGCCAGCAGCCAAGCAGGGCAGCTCGAGACCCAGTACTTC.

The chain uses TRBV7-6 and TRBJ2-3; the match to TRBD2 covers 8 bases. Unmatched junction bases numbered 4, after V lost 1 base and J lost 4 bases. The CDR3 consists of 15 residues. Germline assignment: CDR1 SGHVS and CDR2 FNYEAQ. CDR3 region: CASSLDGGAADTQYF. DNA for the CDR3: TGTGCCAGCAGCTTAGACGGGGGGGCAGCAGATACGCAGTATTTT.